This T cell receptor (beta chain) was identified during a study of T-cell memory formation after mild COVID-19. Germline CDR1 DFQATT, CDR2 SNEGSKA (reference sequence). CDR3 length equals 14 residues. Trimming shortened V by 3 bases and J by 2 bases, and 14 bases separated the two germline ends. Study-wide points: Within pre-infection memory, some responding clones were found, suggesting cross-reactive memory joined.

TCRdb recomputed calls from the 5' RACE reads with MiXCR, one row per CDR3 protein. The table includes approximately 54,000 distinct CDR3 sequences, approximately 12% detected once. This clonotype was recorded many times. Its antigen is currently unknown. The chain uses TRBV20-1 and TRBJ2-7, with D possibly being TRBD2 (5 bases). This sequence originates from a man aged 18 to 29 who had mild COVID-19 (a few samples of this study predate the infection). Cell type and time point are not known. Sequencing used PBMCs or a T cell subset sorted from them (not recorded which). CDR3 sequence (DNA): TGCAGTGCTAGGGGCGGCGGAGGAACCTACGAGCAGTACTTC. This sequence encodes CSARGGGGTYEQYF.